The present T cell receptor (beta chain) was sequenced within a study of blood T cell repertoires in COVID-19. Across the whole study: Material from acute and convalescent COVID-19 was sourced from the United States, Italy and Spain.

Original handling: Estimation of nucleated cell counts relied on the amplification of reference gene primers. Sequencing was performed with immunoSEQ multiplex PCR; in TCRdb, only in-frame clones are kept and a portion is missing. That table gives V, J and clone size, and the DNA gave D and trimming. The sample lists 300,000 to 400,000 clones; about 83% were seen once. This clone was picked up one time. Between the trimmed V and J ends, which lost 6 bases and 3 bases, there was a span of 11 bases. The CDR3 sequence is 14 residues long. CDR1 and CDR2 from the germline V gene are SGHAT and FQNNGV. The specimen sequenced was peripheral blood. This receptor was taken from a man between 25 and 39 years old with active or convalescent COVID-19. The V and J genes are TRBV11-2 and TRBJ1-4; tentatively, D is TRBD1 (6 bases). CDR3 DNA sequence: TGTGCCAGCAGTTTCGGACAGCCTAATGAAAAACTGTTTTTT. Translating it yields CASSFGQPNEKLFF.